This T cell receptor beta chain came from a study of shared clonotypes between healthy human individuals. General study results and limits: A few donors shared approximately 5% of their naive CD4 clonotypes. Investigators expected sequencing depth to affect clonotype sharing among donors.

Original analysis: Junction-only sequences without quality scores were provided by ImmunoSEQ, so filtering was different. The assay was immunoSEQ multiplex PCR, and TCRdb's table has in-frame clones only and misses some. V, J and clone size reflect that table, while D and trimming were determined from the DNA. Here the sample spans some 1 million clones, under 80% being singletons. Comment on this clone: Its antigen is unidentified.

A CD45RA-negative memory subset and a CD45RA+ naive subset were separated from the CD4+ cells. V was trimmed by 4 bases and J by 3 bases, leaving 12 bases between them. CDR3 length: 15 amino acids. The germline V gene has CDR1 KGHSH and CDR2 LQKENI. This clonotype originated in a man younger than 35 in good health. The sample consisted of memory CD4+ T cells sorted from blood. Subset meaning: CD45RA-negative fraction. The rearrangement uses TRBV18 and TRBJ1-4; perhaps TRBD1 as D (5 bases). The CDR3 DNA follows: TGTGCCAGCTCACTTTCAGGGATGGCTAATGAAAAACTGTTTTTT. It is translated as CASSLSGMANEKLFF.